This record covers a single T cell receptor beta chain. Its specificity is not known. The data are from a study of PD-L1 blockade in urothelial cancer. The length of the CDR3 is 14 residues. After removal of 4 bases from V and 2 bases from J, the junction contained 7 bases not matched to a gene. The germline CDR1 and CDR2 sequences are GTSNPN and SVGIG (reference sequence). Assay used: immunoSEQ multiplex PCR; TCRdb lists only in-frame clones, some missing. The table lists approximately 100,000 clones, about nine tenths of them singletons, with 0.85% to 1% in the top ten. Study observations and caveats: Lower than median blood TCR clonality before treatment predicted better survival.

The source is a woman older than 75 with urothelial cancer. The chain recombines TRBV30 with TRBJ2-7, with TRBD2 identical over 8 bases. The sample was PBMCs, taken around atezolizumab (anti-PD-L1) treatment. In DNA form, the CDR3 reads TGTGCCTGGATGGCACCGGGACTAGCCTACGAGCAGTACTTC. Amino acids: CAWMAPGLAYEQYF.